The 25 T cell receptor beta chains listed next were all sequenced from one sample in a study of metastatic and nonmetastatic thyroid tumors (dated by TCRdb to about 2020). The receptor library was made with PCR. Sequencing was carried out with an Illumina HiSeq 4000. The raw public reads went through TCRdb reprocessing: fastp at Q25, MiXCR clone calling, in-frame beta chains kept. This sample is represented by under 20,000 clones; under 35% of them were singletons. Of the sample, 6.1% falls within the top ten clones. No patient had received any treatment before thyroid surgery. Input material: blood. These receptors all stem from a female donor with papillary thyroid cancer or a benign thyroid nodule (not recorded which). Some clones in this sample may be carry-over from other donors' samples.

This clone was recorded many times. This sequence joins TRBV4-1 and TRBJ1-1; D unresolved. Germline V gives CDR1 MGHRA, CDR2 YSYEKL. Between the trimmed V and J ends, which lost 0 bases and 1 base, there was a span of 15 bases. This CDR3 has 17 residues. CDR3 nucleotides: TGCGCCAGCAGCCAAGATAGCCCCTTATTGAGGAACACTGAAGCTTTCTTT. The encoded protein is CASSQDSPLLRNTEAFF.

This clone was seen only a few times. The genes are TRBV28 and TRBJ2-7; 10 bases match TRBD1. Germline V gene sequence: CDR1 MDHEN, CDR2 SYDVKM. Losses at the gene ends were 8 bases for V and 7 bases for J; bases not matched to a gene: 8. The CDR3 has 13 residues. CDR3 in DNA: TGTGCCAGCCACCAGGACAGGGGGAGGGAGCAGTACTTC. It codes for CASHQDRGREQYF.

CDR3 nucleotide sequence: TGCGCCAGCAGCTCAGGACAGGTTGGGTTGGGGGAGACCCAGTACTTC. Translation: CASSSGQVGLGETQYF. This rearrangement joins TRBV5-1 to TRBJ2-5, with TRBD1 identical over 7 bases. CDR1 is SGHRS and CDR2 is YFSETQ in the germline V gene. The length of the CDR3 is 16 residues. Trimming cost V 3 bases and J 5 bases; bases outside gene matches: 13. The full variable domain, in which reference TRBV5-1 and TRBJ2-5 provide the parts outside the CDR3, is KAGVTQTPRYLIKTRGQQVTLSCSPISGHRSVSWYQQTPGQGLQFLFEYFSETQRNKGNFPGRFSGRQFSNSRSEMNVSTLELGDSALYLCASSSGQVGLGETQYFGPGTRLLVL.

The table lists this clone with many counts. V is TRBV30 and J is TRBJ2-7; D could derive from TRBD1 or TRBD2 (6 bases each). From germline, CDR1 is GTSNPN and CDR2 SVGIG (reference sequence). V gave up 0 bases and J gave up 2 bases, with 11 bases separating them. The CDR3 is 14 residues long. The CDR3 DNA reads TGTGCCTGGAGTGTAGGGGGGAGTACCTACGAGCAGTACTTC. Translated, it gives CAWSVGGSTYEQYF.

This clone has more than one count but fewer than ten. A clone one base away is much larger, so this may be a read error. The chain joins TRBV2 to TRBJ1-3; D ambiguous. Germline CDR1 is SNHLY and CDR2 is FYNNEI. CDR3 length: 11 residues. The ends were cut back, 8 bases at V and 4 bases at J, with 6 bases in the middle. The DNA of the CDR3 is TGTGCCAGCTATGAAGGAAACACCATATATTTT. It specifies CASYEGNTIYF.

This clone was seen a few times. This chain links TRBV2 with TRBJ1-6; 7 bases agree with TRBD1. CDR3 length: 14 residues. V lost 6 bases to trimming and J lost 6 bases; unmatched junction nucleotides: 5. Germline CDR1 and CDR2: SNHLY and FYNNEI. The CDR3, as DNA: TGTGCCAGCAGGGTGACAGGGTCTAATTCACCCCTCCACTTT. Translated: CASRVTGSNSPLHF.

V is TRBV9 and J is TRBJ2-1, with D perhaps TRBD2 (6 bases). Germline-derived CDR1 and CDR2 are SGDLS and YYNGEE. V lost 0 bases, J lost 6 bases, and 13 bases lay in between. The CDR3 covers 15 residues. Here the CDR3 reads CASSVGLAAGNEQFF. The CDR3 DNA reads TGTGCCAGCAGCGTAGGGTTAGCGGCAGGCAATGAGCAGTTCTTC.

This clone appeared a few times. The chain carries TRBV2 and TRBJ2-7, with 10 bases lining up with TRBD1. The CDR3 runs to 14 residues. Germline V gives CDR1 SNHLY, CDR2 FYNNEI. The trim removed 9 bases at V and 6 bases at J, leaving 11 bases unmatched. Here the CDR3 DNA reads TGTGCCAGGGGACAGGGGACCCGTACGCCCGAGCAGTACTTC. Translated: CARGQGTRTPEQYF. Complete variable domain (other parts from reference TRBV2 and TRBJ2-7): EPEVTQTPSHQVTQMGQEVILRCVPISNHLYFYWYRQILGQKVEFLVSFYNNEISEKSEIFDDQFSVERPDGSNFTLKIRSTKLEDSAMYFCARGQGTRTPEQYFGPGTRLTVT.

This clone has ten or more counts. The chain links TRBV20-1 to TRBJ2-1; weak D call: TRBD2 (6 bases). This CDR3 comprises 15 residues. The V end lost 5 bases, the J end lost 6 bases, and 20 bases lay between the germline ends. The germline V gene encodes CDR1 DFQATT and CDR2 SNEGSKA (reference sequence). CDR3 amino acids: CSARTGTYTTNEQFF. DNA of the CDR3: TGCAGTGCTCGGACCGGGACTTACACTACCAATGAGCAGTTCTTC.

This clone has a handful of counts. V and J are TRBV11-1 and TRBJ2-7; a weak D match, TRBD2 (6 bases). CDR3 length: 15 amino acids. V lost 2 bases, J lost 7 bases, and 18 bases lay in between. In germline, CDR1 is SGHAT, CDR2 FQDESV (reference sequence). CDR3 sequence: CASSLMGVGGREQYF. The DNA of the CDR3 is TGTGCCAGCAGCTTAATGGGGGTCGGGGGTCGTGAGCAGTACTTC.

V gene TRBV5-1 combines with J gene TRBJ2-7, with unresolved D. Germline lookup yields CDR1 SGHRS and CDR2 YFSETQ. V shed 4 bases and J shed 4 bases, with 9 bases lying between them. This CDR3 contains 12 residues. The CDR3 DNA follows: TGCGCCAGCAGCGCCGAAGGGTACGAGCAGTACTTC. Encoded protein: CASSAEGYEQYF.

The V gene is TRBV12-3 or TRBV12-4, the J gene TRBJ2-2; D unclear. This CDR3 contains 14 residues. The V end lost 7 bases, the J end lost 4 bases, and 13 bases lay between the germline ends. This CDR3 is CASKTRYSTGELFF. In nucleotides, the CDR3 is TGTGCCAGCAAGACGCGTTATAGCACCGGGGAGCTGTTTTTT.

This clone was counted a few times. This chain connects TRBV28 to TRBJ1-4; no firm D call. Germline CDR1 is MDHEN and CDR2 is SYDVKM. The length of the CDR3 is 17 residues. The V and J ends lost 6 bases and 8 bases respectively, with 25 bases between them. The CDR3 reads CASRWYRNVLDREKLFF. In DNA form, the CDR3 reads TGTGCCAGCAGGTGGTACCGGAACGTCCTTGATCGCGAAAAACTGTTTTTT.

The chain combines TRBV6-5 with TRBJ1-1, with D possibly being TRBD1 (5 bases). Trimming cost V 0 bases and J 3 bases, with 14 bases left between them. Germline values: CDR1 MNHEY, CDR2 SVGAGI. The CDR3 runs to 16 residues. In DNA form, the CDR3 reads TGTGCCAGCAGTTACTCTTGGGGCGTGGGACACACTGAAGCTTTCTTT. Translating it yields CASSYSWGVGHTEAFF.

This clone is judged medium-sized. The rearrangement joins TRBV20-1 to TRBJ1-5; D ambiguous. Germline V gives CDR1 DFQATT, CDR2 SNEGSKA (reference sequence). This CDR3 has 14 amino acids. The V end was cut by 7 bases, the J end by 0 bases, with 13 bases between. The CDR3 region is CSVLTSNSNQPQHF. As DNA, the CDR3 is TGCAGTGTTCTGACGTCAAATAGCAATCAGCCCCAGCATTTT.

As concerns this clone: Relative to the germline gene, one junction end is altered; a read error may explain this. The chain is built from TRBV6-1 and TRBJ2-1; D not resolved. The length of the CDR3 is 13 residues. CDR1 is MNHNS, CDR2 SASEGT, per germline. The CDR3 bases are TGTGCCGGCAGCTTAATTAATTCCGGTGAGCAGTTCTTC. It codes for CAGSLINSGEQFF.

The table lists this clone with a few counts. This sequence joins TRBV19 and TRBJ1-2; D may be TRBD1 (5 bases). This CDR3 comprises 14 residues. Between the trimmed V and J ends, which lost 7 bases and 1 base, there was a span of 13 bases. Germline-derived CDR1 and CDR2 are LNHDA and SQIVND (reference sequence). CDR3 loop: CASTKGPSNYGYTF. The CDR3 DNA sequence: TGTGCCAGTACAAAGGGACCGAGTAACTATGGCTACACCTTC.

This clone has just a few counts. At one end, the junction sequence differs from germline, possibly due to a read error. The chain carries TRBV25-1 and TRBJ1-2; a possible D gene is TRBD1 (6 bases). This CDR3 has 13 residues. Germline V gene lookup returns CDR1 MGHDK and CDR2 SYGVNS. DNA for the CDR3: TGTGCCGGCAGTCTCCCGCAGGGGCAAGGCTACACCTTC. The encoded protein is CAGSLPQGQGYTF.

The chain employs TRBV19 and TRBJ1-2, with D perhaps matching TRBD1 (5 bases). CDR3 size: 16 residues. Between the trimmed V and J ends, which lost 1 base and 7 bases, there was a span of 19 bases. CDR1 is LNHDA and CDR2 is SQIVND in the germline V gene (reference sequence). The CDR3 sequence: CASSIAPGTIGGGYTF. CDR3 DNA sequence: TGTGCCAGTAGTATAGCCCCTGGGACCATCGGGGGTGGCTACACCTTC. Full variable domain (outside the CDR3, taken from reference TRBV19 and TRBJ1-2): DGGITQSPKYLFRKEGQNVTLSCEQNLNHDAMYWYRQDPGQGLRLIYYSQIVNDFQKGDIAEGYSVSREKKESFPLTVTSAQKNPTAFYLCASSIAPGTIGGGYTFGSGTRLTVV.

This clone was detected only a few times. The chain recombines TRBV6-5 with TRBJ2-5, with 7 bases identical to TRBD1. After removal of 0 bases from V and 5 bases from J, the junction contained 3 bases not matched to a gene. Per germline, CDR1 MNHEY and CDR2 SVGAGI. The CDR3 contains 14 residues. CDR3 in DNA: TGTGCCAGCAGTTACTCAGGGACAGCGGAGACCCAGTACTTC. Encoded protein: CASSYSGTAETQYF.

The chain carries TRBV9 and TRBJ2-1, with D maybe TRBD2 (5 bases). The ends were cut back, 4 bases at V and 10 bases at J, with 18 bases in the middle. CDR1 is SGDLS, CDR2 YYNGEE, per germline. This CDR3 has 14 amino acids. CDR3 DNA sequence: TGTGCCAGCAGCTTAGTGTCTAGCTGGAGGGAGCAGTTCTTC. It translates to CASSLVSSWREQFF.

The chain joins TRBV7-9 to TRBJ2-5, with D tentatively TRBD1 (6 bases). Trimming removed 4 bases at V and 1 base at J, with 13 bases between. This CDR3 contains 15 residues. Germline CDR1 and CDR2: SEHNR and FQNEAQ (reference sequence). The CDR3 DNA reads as TGTGCCAGCAGCTCCCGGACAGACATCCAAGAGACCCAGTACTTC. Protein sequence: CASSSRTDIQETQYF.

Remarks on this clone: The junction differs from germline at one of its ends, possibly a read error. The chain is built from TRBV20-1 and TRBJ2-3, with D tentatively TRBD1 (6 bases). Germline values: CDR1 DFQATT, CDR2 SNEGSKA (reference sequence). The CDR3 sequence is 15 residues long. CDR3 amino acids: CSDHPRGHGTDTQYF. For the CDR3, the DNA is TGCAGCGACCATCCTCGGGGACACGGCACAGATACACAGTATTTT.

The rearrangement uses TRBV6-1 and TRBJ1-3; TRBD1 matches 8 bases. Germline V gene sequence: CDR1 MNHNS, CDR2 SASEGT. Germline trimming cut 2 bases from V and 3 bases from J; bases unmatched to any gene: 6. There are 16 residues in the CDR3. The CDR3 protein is CASSESDREGGNTIYF. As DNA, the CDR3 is TGTGCCAGCAGTGAATCGGACAGGGAAGGTGGAAACACCATATATTTT.

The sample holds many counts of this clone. This CDR3 is CASSFGGGRGWYQPQHF. CDR3 sequence (DNA): TGTGCCAGCAGTTTTGGAGGAGGCAGGGGGTGGTATCAGCCCCAGCATTTT. V and J are TRBV12-3 or TRBV12-4 and TRBJ1-5; 7 nucleotides match TRBD1. The CDR3 totals 17 residues. The V segment lost 3 bases and the J segment 5 bases; nucleotides outside the gene matches: 13.